This T cell receptor (beta chain) was recorded in a study of cytomegalovirus exposure and HLA in healthy donors. Study-level findings and limits: In vitro checks showed that three CMV-associated chains really do target CMV antigens. TCR beta chains numbering more than 150 were designated cytomegalovirus-associated.

The germline V gene has CDR1 SGHAT and CDR2 FQNNGV. CDR3 size: 15 residues. The ends lost 3 bases at V and 0 bases at J; junction bases unmatched: 2. Donors were drawn from the 120-subject validation cohort, separate from the roughly 700-subject first cohort. Details on this clone: The target antigen is unknown.

Clones were sequenced by immunoSEQ multiplex PCR, and TCRdb holds only the in-frame ones, with some missing. The data show approximately 100,000 clones, with about 88% seen just once and more than 2% held by the top ten. The source is a woman aged 18-35 years in good health and CMV-seronegative. The sequenced sample was PBMCs. V is TRBV11-2 and J is TRBJ2-1, with TRBD2 matching 7 bases. Here the CDR3 DNA reads TGTGCCAGCAGCTTTACGGGGGGCTCCTACAATGAGCAGTTCTTC. As protein: CASSFTGGSYNEQFF.